The clone carrying this TCR beta chain has just one count. The data stem from a study of blood T cell repertoires in COVID-19. The V end was cut by 2 bases, the J end by 2 bases, with 15 bases between. Germline CDR1 reads MGHDK; CDR2 reads SYGVNS. The CDR3 runs 16 residues. Source study methods: Quantification of nucleated cells was approximated via reference gene primer amplification. Method: immunoSEQ multiplex PCR; TCRdb's copy keeps in-frame clones and lacks some. The V and J calls and clone size are taken from that table; D and trimming were inferred from the DNA. The sample has 150,000 to 200,000 clones, 65% to 85% seen once.

This receptor was taken from a human donor with acute or convalescent COVID-19. The donor label of this sample is uncertain. The sequenced sample consisted of peripheral blood. The chain links TRBV25-1 to TRBJ1-2; the D gene is possibly TRBD1 (5 bases). The CDR3 spells CASSEGAPETNYGYTF. CDR3 sequence (DNA): TGTGCCAGCAGTGAAGGGGCACCTGAGACCAACTATGGCTACACCTTC.